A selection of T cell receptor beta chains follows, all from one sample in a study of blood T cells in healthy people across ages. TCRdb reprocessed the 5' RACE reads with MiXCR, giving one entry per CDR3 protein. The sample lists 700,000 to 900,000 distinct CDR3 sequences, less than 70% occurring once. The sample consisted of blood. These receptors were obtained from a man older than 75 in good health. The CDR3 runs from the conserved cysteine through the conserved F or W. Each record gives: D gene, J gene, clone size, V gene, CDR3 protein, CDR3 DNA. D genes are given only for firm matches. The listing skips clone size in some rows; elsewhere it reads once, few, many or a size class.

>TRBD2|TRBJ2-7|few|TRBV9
CASSPRTSGFLGEQYF
TGTGCCAGCAGCCCTCGGACTAGCGGGTTCCTGGGAGAGCAGTACTTC
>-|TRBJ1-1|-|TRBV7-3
CASRSPGREAFF
TGTGCCAGCAGGTCACCGGGACGTGAAGCTTTCTTT
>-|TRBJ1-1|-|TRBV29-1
CSVLGLANTEAFF
TGCAGCGTCTTAGGGTTAGCGAACACTGAAGCTTTCTTT
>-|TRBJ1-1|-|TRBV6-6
CASRGTLNTEAFF
TGTGCCAGCAGAGGGACTCTAAACACTGAAGCTTTCTTT
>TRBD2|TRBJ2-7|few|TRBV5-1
CASSLVGAGERHEQYF
TGCGCCAGCAGCTTGGTTGGAGCGGGAGAGCGCCACGAGCAGTACTTC
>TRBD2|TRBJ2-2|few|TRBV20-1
CSARDGGRGTGELFF
TGCAGTGCTAGAGATGGCGGGAGGGGGACCGGGGAGCTGTTTTTT
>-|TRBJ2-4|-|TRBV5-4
CASSPEEANIQYF
TGTGCCAGCAGCCCGGAGGAGGCGAACATTCAGTACTTC
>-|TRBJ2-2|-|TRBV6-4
CASSPGLYTGELFF
TGTGCCAGCAGTCCAGGGCTATACACCGGGGAGCTGTTTTTT
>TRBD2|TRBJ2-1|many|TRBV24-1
CATSGVLAGGRNEQFF
TGTGCCACCAGTGGGGTGTTAGCGGGAGGCCGCAATGAGCAGTTCTTC
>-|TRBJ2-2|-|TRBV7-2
CASSLVGGGELFF
TGTGCCAGCAGCTTAGTTGGTGGCGGGGAGCTGTTTTTT
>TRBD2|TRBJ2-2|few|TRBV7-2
CASRYTSGNTGELFF
TGTGCCAGCAGATATACTAGCGGGAACACCGGGGAGCTGTTTTTT
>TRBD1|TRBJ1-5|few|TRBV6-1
CASTARRTGSDSNQPQHF
TGTGCCAGCACCGCTAGACGGACAGGCTCCGATAGCAATCAGCCCCAGCATTTT
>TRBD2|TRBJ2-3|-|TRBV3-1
CASGIAGNRDTQYF
TGTGCCAGCGGAATAGCGGGAAATAGGGATACGCAGTATTTT
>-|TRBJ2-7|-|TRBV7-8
CASSPGRTQGRRDREQYF
TGTGCCAGCAGCCCCGGGCGGACTCAGGGTAGGCGGGACCGCGAGCAGTACTTC
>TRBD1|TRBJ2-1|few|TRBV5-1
CASSLTQGAGEQFF
TGCGCCAGCAGCCTAACACAGGGGGCGGGTGAGCAGTTCTTC
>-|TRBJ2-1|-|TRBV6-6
CASSYSIGNEQFF
TGTGCCAGCAGTTACTCGATTGGCAATGAGCAGTTCTTC